These 12 T cell receptor beta chains were all obtained from the same sample, sequenced in a study of regulatory T cells in long-lasting Graves disease. Time point described: persistent/refractory GD, antithyroid drugs over 5 years with positive TRAb. The TCR library was prepared using RNA isolated from PBMCs. Arm-PCR of CDR3 regions with iRepertoire HTBI primers generated TCR beta libraries. TCRdb ran MiXCR on the multiplex PCR reads and lists one entry per CDR3 protein. The table records hundreds of thousands of distinct CDR3 sequences, roughly 20% of them present only once. The starting material was peripheral blood mononuclear cells (PBMCs), obtained when the disease was refractory, from a patient treated with antithyroid drugs. The receptors were gathered from a female donor with Graves disease.

V usage is TRBV30 and J usage is TRBJ2-5; 8 positions agree with TRBD2. The germline V gene encodes CDR1 GTSNPN and CDR2 SVGIG (reference sequence). The CDR3 extends over 13 amino acids. Germline trimming cut 7 bases from V and 2 bases from J; bases unmatched to any gene: 6. The CDR3 bases are TGTGCCTTTACGGGGGGGGGGCAAGAGACCCAGTACTTC. Amino acids: CAFTGGGQETQYF.

Turning to this clonotype: A far larger clone is one nucleotide away, so this likely arose from a read error. The chain links TRBV28 to TRBJ2-7, with 10 bases lining up with TRBD1. The V and J ends lost 8 bases and 5 bases, in that order; junction bases with no gene match: 15. The CDR3 consists of 16 residues. CDR1 is MDHEN and CDR2 is SYDVKM in the germline V gene. CDR3 region: CASGTGPGQGSHEQYF. CDR3 DNA sequence: TGTGCCAGCGGGACAGGGCCGGGACAGGGGAGTCACGAGCAGTACTTC.

Points on this clonotype: This may be a read error, as it is one base from a much larger clone. The V and J genes are TRBV12-3 or TRBV12-4 and TRBJ1-5; D gene ambiguous. V was cut by 6 bases and J by 0 bases, with 9 bases left in between. The CDR3 is 14 residues long. The CDR3 bases are TGTGCCAGCAGCCAAGTAAGTAGCAATCAGCCCCAGCATTTT. This codes for CASSQVSSNQPQHF.

This clonotype has a count of ten or more. The chain couples TRBV12-3 or TRBV12-4 to TRBJ1-1; D is unresolved. Trimming took off 6 bases at V and 3 bases at J, with 14 bases between the two ends. This CDR3 is built from 14 residues. In DNA form, the CDR3 reads TGTGCCAGCAGCCCCGAACCAGGTTACACTGAAGCTTTCTTT. Translated, it gives CASSPEPGYTEAFF.

This clonotype occurred many times. This rearrangement joins TRBV27 to TRBJ2-7; perhaps TRBD2 as D (5 bases). V lost 3 bases, J lost 10 bases, and 16 bases lay in between. This CDR3 is built from 13 residues. In germline, CDR1 is MNHEY, CDR2 SMNVEV (reference sequence). The chain's CDR3 is CASSFWAGERQYF. CDR3 sequence (DNA): TGTGCCAGCAGTTTCTGGGCCGGGGAACGACAGTACTTC.

This clonotype was observed a few times. This rearrangement joins TRBV7-2 to TRBJ2-7, with D perhaps matching TRBD2 (6 bases). The CDR3 runs to 14 residues. Trimming left V 5 bases short and J 2 bases short, with 13 bases between. Germline lookup yields CDR1 SGHTA and CDR2 FQGNSA. The CDR3 region is CASSLGLATYEQYF. The CDR3 DNA reads as TGTGCCAGCAGCCTGGGACTGGCGACCTACGAGCAGTACTTC.

This clonotype has only a few counts. The chain has TRBV6-2 or TRBV6-3 and TRBJ2-1, with D maybe TRBD1 (6 bases). V gave up 6 bases and J gave up 0 bases, with 6 bases separating them. The CDR3 contains 13 residues. The germline V gene encodes CDR1 MNHEY and CDR2 SVGEGT. In DNA form, the CDR3 reads TGTGCCAGCAGGGACAGCTCCTACAATGAGCAGTTCTTC. Residues: CASRDSSYNEQFF.

This clonotype was counted only a few times. This rearrangement joins TRBV5-1 to TRBJ1-1, with a possible D match to TRBD1 (5 bases). V was cut by 0 bases and J by 0 bases, with 12 bases left in between. The CDR3 has 16 amino acids. Germline V gene sequence: CDR1 SGHRS, CDR2 YFSETQ. The CDR3 loop is CASSLDGWGLNTEAFF. DNA of the CDR3: TGCGCCAGCAGCTTGGACGGGTGGGGCTTGAACACTGAAGCTTTCTTT. Drawing the rest from reference TRBV5-1 and TRBJ1-1, the complete variable domain is KAGVTQTPRYLIKTRGQQVTLSCSPISGHRSVSWYQQTPGQGLQFLFEYFSETQRNKGNFPGRFSGRQFSNSRSEMNVSTLELGDSALYLCASSLDGWGLNTEAFFGQGTRLTVV.

The chain joins TRBV3-1 to TRBJ1-2; TRBD1 agrees at 9 bases. The CDR3 is made up of 14 amino acids. V was clipped by 1 base and J by 8 bases; unmatched bases: 5. The germline V gene encodes CDR1 LGHDT and CDR2 YNNKEL (reference sequence). The CDR3, as DNA: TGTGCCAGCAGCCAAGCACAGGGGGCAGGGGGCTACACCTTC. Translated, it gives CASSQAQGAGGYTF.

This clonotype occurred many times. V usage is TRBV12-3 or TRBV12-4 and J usage is TRBJ2-2; D tentatively reads TRBD1 or TRBD2 (5 bases each). V shed 5 bases and J shed 3 bases, with 16 bases lying between them. The CDR3 extends over 16 amino acids. The CDR3 reads CASSPTGLGDTGELFF. In DNA, the CDR3 is TGTGCCAGCAGTCCTACTGGGTTGGGGGACACCGGGGAGCTGTTTTTT.

In its sample, this clonotype was seen many times. A junction end diverges from the germline sequence, so it may reflect a read error. V and J are TRBV4-3 and TRBJ1-2; D might be TRBD1 (5 bases). Germline V gene data show CDR1 as LGHNA and CDR2 as YSLEER. This CDR3 has 14 amino acids. CDR3 region: CASSQDRGNYGYTF. CDR3 nucleotide sequence: TGTGCCAGCAGCCAGGACCGGGGGAACTATGGCTACACCTTC.

The V call is TRBV4-3, the J call TRBJ2-5, with 9 bases lining up with TRBD2. V was clipped by 4 bases and J by 5 bases; unmatched bases: 5. Germline V CDR1 and CDR2: LGHNA, YSLEER. CDR3 length equals 14 residues. CDR3 loop: CASSPSGNWETQYF. DNA of the CDR3: TGCGCCAGCAGCCCTAGCGGGAATTGGGAGACCCAGTACTTC.